This T cell receptor beta chain appears in the sequencing data of a study of blood T cell repertoires in COVID-19. Study summary: Collection of acute and convalescent COVID-19 samples took place in the United States, Italy and Spain. PBMCs, B-cell-depleted T cells, or T cells provided the cDNA or gDNA that made up the material.

The CDR3 sequence is 17 residues long. In the original workflow: The authors estimated nucleated cell counts from reference gene primer amplification. Using immunoSEQ multiplex PCR, the repertoire was profiled, and TCRdb retains in-frame clones only, with some absent. Clone size and the V and J calls come from that table; the DNA yielded D and trimming. The sample carries roughly 240,000 clones, 70% to 90% recorded once. The sample taken for sequencing was peripheral blood. The rearrangement links TRBV12-2 to TRBJ1-5; TRBD1, the D gene given by the table, was not confirmed from the DNA. TRBV12-2 is described as a pseudogene. This receptor was taken from a woman in her 30s who had recovered from COVID-19. The CDR3 nucleotides are TGTGCAAGTCGCCTACAGCTCAGGGGGCTTAGCAATCAGCCCCAGCATTTT. The encoded protein is CASRLQLRGLSNQPQHF.